This TCR beta chain was retrieved from a study of T cell responses to AZD1222 COVID-19 vaccine. Generated by immunoSEQ multiplex PCR, the TCRdb table keeps only in-frame clones and is missing some. The sample has around 120,000 clones, 80% to 95% seen once. Trimming removed 3 bases at V and 6 bases at J, with 8 bases between. CDR3 size: 11 residues. Germline assignment: CDR1 DFQATT and CDR2 SNEGSKA (reference sequence). The V call is TRBV20-1, the J call TRBJ1-1; no clear D. This clonotype was obtained from an adult in good health. The sample here was peripheral blood, taken on day 0 of AZD1222 vaccination. The CDR3 DNA sequence: TGCAGTGCTAGTTTGGAGGCTGAAGCTTTCTTT. Protein sequence: CSASLEAEAFF.